Below, one T cell receptor (beta chain) is given with its context. The target antigen is unknown. The entry originates in a study of graft-versus-host responses after intestinal transplantation. In the study overall: All recipients were transplanted with multivisceral, liver-intestinal, or isolated intestinal grafts. All of the recipients had induction that used anti-thymocyte globulin, then tacrolimus and steroids for 2 to 3 years. Findings and limits, study-wide: GvH clone levels peaked in circulation, and this peak was associated with early post-transplant HvG declines. GvH clones were found in recipient marrow; some appeared first in ileum or blood.

The length of the CDR3 is 15 residues. Germline values: CDR1 SGHTA, CDR2 FQGNSA. Trimming removed 2 bases from V and 2 bases from J; junction bases left unmatched: 4. Generated by immunoSEQ multiplex PCR, the TCRdb table keeps only in-frame clones and is missing some. Here the sample spans 30,000 to 40,000 clones, roughly four fifths being singletons. This TCR came from a human patient who received an intestinal transplant, so some T cells may come from the graft donor. The sequences come from PBMCs, collected 1070 days after transplant. The V gene is TRBV7-2, the J gene TRBJ2-3, with 7 bases that match TRBD1. DNA for the CDR3: TGTGCCAGCAGCTTATTTGGGACAGTCACAGATACGCAGTATTTT. This sequence encodes CASSLFGTVTDTQYF. Together with reference TRBV7-2 and TRBJ2-3, the CDR3 gives the full variable domain: GAGVSQSPSNKVTEKGKDVELRCDPISGHTALYWYRQSLGQGLEFLIYFQGNSAPDKSGLPSDRFSAERTGGSVSTLTIQRTQQEDSAVYLCASSLFGTVTDTQYFGPGTRLTVL.